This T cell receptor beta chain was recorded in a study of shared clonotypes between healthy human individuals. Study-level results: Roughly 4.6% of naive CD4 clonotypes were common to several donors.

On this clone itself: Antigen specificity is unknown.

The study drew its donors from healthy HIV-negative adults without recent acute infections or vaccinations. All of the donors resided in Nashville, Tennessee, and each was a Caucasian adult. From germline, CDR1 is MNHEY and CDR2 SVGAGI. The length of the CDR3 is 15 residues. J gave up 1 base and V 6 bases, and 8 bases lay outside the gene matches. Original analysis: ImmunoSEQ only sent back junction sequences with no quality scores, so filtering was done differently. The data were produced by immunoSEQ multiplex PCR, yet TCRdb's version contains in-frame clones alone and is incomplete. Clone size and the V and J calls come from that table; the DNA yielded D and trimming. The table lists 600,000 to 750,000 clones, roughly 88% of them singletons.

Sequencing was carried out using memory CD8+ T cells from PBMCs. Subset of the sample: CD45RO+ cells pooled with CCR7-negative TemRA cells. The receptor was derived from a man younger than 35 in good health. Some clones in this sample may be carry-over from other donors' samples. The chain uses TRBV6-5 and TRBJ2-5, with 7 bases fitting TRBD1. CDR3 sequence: CASSLRDSLQETQYF. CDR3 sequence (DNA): TGTGCCAGCAGCCTAAGGGACAGCCTCCAAGAGACCCAGTACTTC.